This entry concerns a single TCR beta chain. Its specificity is unknown. The data originate from a study of beta chain features in type 1 diabetes. Study-wide results and limits: Shorter templates might be favored by PCR, and equally so in patients and in controls.

Every isolated RNA sample was fully reverse transcribed, so sequencing captured expressed TCRB transcripts. Sequenced naive, central memory and regulatory T cell samples produced an average of around 3.5 million reads. Only in-frame clones appear in the TCRdb table, and some are missing; sequencing was by immunoSEQ multiplex PCR. The table lists some 240,000 clones, 11% of them singletons. The CDR3 covers 12 residues. Per germline, CDR1 MDHEN and CDR2 SYDVKM. V lost 6 bases and J lost 8, with 13 bases in between. The sequenced sample was central memory CD4+ T cells from blood. The source is a man younger than 35 in good health. The genes are TRBV28 and TRBJ1-2, with D possibly matching TRBD1 (5 bases). In DNA, the CDR3 is TGTGCCAGCAGCCGGCCGGAGGGGGGCTACACCTTC. This codes for CASSRPEGGYTF.